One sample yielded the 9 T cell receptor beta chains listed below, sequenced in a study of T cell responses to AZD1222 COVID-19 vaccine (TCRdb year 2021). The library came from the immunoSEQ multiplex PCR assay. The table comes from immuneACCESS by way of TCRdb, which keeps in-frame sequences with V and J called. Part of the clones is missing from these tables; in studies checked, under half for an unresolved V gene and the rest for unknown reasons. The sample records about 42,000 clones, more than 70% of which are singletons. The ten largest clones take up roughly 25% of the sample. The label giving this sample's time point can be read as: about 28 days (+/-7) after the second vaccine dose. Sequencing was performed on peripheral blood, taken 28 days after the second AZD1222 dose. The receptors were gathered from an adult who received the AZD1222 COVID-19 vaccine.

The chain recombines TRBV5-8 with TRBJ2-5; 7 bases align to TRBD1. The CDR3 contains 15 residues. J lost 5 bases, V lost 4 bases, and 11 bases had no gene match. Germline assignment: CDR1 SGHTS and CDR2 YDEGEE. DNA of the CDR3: TGTGCCAGCAGCCCACAGGGGTTCCGCGCGGAGACCCAGTACTTC. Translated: CASSPQGFRAETQYF.

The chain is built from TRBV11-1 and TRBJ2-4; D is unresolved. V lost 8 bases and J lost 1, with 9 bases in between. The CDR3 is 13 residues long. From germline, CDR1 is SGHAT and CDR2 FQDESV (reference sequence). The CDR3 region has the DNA TGTGCCAGCGGACCCCGTGCCAAAAACATTCAGTACTTC. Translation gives CASGPRAKNIQYF.

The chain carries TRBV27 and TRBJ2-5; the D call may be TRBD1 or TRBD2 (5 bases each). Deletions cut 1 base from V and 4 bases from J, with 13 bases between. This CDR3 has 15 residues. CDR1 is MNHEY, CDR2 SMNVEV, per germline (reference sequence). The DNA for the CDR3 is TGTGCCAGCAGTTTATTAGGGACCGGCAGAGAGACCCAGTACTTC. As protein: CASSLLGTGRETQYF.

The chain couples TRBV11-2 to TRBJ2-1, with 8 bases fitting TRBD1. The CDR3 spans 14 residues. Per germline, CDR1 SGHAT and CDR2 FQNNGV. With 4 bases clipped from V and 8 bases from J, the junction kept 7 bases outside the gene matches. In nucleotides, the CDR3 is TGTGCCAGCAGCTCAGGACAGGGACTGGATGAGCAGTTCTTC. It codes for CASSSGQGLDEQFF.

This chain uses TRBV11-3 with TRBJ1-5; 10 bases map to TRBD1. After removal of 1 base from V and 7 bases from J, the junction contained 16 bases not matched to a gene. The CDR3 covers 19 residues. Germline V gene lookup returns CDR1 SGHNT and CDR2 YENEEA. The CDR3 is CASSLALRNKGTGAQPQHF. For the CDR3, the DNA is TGTGCCAGCAGCTTAGCCCTTCGAAATAAGGGGACAGGGGCCCAGCCCCAGCATTTT.

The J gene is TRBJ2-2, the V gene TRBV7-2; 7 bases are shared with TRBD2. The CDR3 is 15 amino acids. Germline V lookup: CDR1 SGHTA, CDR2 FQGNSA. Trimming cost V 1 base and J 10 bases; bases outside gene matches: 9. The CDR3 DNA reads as TGTGCCAGCAGCTTAGTAGGGACTATCAACTTGGAGCTGTTTTTT. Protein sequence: CASSLVGTINLELFF.

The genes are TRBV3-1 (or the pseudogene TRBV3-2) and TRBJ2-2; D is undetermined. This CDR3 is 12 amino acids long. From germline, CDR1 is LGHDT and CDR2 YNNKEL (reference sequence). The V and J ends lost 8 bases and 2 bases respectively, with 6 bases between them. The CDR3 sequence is CASRTNTGELFF. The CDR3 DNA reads TGTGCCAGCCGCACCAACACCGGGGAGCTGTTTTTT.

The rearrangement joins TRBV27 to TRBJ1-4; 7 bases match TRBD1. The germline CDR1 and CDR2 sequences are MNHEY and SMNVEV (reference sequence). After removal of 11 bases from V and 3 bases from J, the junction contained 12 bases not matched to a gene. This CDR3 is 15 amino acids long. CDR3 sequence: CADDREPRSNEKLFF. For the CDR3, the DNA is TGTGCCGATGACAGGGAACCGAGATCTAATGAAAAACTGTTTTTT.

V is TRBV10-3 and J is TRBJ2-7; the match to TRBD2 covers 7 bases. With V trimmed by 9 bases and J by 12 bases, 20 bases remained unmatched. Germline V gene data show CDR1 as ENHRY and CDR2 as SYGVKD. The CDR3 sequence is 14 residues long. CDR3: CAIGPKMGEGYLYF. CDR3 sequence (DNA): TGTGCCATAGGACCCAAGATGGGGGAGGGCTATTTGTACTTC.